A selection of T cell receptor beta chains follows, all from one sample in a study of vaccination and CD4 T cells after COVID-19. These TCRs are of unknown antigen specificity. TCRdb independently ran MiXCR on the PCR reads; one entry per CDR3 protein. Here the sample spans about 26,000 distinct CDR3 sequences, more than 35% being singletons. Sample: CD4+ T cells from blood, cultured in vitro, taken about 7 months after SARS-CoV-2 vaccination. The receptors here all came from a human donor who had recovered from COVID-19. Both conserved end residues are part of each CDR3. The order of the fields is V gene, D gene, J gene, clone size, CDR3 protein, CDR3 DNA. D genes are given only for firm matches. Rows give clone size only sometimes, using once, few, many, or a class for an expanded clone.

>TRBV6-1|-|TRBJ1-2|-
CASSESQLGYGYTF
TGTGCCAGCAGTGAATCCCAGCTGGGCTATGGCTACACCTTC
>TRBV15|-|TRBJ2-7|few
CATSRAPANSYEQYF
TGTGCCACCAGCAGAGCCCCAGCCAACTCCTACGAGCAGTACTTC
>TRBV20-1|TRBD1|TRBJ1-5|few
CSARGPTGSQPQHF
TGCAGTGCTAGAGGCCCGACAGGGAGTCAGCCCCAGCATTTT
>TRBV20-1|TRBD2|TRBJ2-7|-
CSASLVQTSGRGEQYF
TGCAGTGCTAGTTTGGTCCAGACTAGCGGGAGGGGCGAGCAGTACTTC
>TRBV15|-|TRBJ2-5|few
CATSRVREQETQYF
TGTGCCACCAGCAGAGTTAGGGAACAAGAGACCCAGTACTTC
>TRBV7-2|TRBD2|TRBJ2-3|few
CASSFSPGLDTDTQYF
TGTGCCAGCAGCTTCAGCCCGGGACTAGATACGGATACGCAGTATTTT
>TRBV28|TRBD2|TRBJ2-1|-
CATHPGGLAASEQFF
TGTGCCACCCACCCGGGGGGACTAGCTGCTAGTGAGCAGTTCTTC
>TRBV20-1|TRBD2|TRBJ2-1|-
CSASVLAGPGTYNEQFF
TGCAGTGCTAGCGTTCTAGCGGGCCCGGGGACCTACAATGAGCAGTTCTTC
>TRBV2|-|TRBJ2-3|-
CASSAGTLSTDTQYF
TGTGCCAGCAGTGCGGGTACCCTAAGCACAGATACGCAGTATTTT
>TRBV19|-|TRBJ2-5|-
CASSHAVVARETQYF
TGTGCCAGTAGTCATGCTGTGGTAGCGAGAGAGACCCAGTACTTC
>TRBV7-3|TRBD2|TRBJ2-7|few
CASSRTSGYEQYF
TGTGCCAGCAGCCGGACTAGCGGCTACGAGCAGTACTTC
>TRBV6-1|TRBD1|TRBJ1-2|-
CASRREGGADYTF
TGTGCCAGCAGGAGGGAAGGGGGCGCTGACTACACCTTC
>TRBV6-5|TRBD1|TRBJ2-1|few
CASSSGTGGYNEQFF
TGTGCCAGCAGTTCAGGGACAGGGGGCTACAATGAGCAGTTCTTC
>TRBV6-1|-|TRBJ1-1|-
CASKRARGTEAFF
TGTGCCAGCAAACGGGCCCGGGGCACTGAAGCTTTCTTT
>TRBV7-2|-|TRBJ2-5|few
CASSLDGVGTQYF
TGTGCCAGCAGCTTAGATGGTGTGGGGACCCAGTACTTC
>TRBV28|TRBD1|TRBJ2-7|-
CASRRPRTGLYEQYF
TGTGCCAGCAGGCGCCCTCGGACAGGACTCTACGAGCAGTACTTC
>TRBV20-1|-|TRBJ2-2|-
CSARVPGANTGELFF
TGCAGTGCTAGAGTACCCGGGGCGAACACCGGGGAGCTGTTTTTT
>TRBV6-1|-|TRBJ1-2|few
CASSKGLGGYTF
TGTGCCAGCAGTAAGGGCCTCGGGGGCTACACCTTC
>TRBV6-1|TRBD1|TRBJ1-6|few
CASSLGGLVTLHF
TGTGCCAGCAGCCTAGGGGGCCTTGTCACCCTCCACTTT
>TRBV28|-|TRBJ2-5|medium-sized
CASSSSQETQYF
TGTGCCAGCAGTTCTTCTCAAGAGACCCAGTACTTC
>TRBV20-1|-|TRBJ1-5|few
CSADGRNQPQHF
TGCAGTGCAGACGGTCGCAATCAGCCCCAGCATTTT
>TRBV2|-|TRBJ2-7|-
CASRIESYEQYF
TGTGCCAGCAGGATAGAGAGCTACGAGCAGTACTTC
>TRBV6-5|TRBD1|TRBJ1-1|-
CASSYQGVGEAFF
TGTGCCAGCAGTTACCAGGGGGTTGGTGAAGCTTTCTTC
>TRBV19|TRBD1|TRBJ1-5|few
CASGGTGHSNQPQHF
TGTGCCAGTGGAGGGACAGGCCATAGCAATCAGCCCCAGCATTTT
>TRBV20-1|-|TRBJ1-5|-
CSAKGGSNQPQHF
TGCAGTGCTAAGGGGGGAAGCAATCAGCCCCAGCATTTT
>TRBV5-1|TRBD2|TRBJ2-5|few
CASTRSASGQETQYF
TGCGCCAGCACCCGGTCGGCTAGCGGACAAGAGACCCAGTACTTC
>TRBV5-1|TRBD2|TRBJ2-3|few
CASSRGTSGSADTQYF
TGCGCCAGCAGCAGGGGGACTAGCGGGAGCGCAGATACGCAGTATTTT
>TRBV28|-|TRBJ2-3|-
CASNTRRQGTDTQYF
TGTGCCAGCAATACCAGGAGACAGGGCACAGATACGCAGTATTTT
>TRBV6-5|TRBD2|TRBJ2-1|-
CAIGLAGGGEQFF
TGTGCCATAGGACTAGCGGGAGGGGGAGAGCAGTTCTTC
>TRBV6-1|TRBD2|TRBJ2-3|-
CASKEREGQDTQYF
TGTGCCAGCAAAGAGCGGGAGGGCCAAGATACGCAGTATTTT
>TRBV28|-|TRBJ2-7|once
CASSKTNRYEQYF
TGTGCCAGCAGCAAGACTAACAGGTACGAGCAGTACTTC
>TRBV27|-|TRBJ1-5|-
CASSDTYPQPQHF
TGTGCCAGCAGTGACACATACCCTCAGCCCCAGCATTTT
>TRBV6-1|-|TRBJ2-3|-
CASSRQADTDTQYF
TGTGCCAGCAGTAGACAGGCCGACACAGATACGCAGTATTTT
>TRBV28|TRBD1|TRBJ2-6|few
CASSVIDRAGANVLTF
TGTGCCAGCAGTGTCATCGACAGGGCTGGGGCCAACGTCCTGACTTTC
>TRBV19|TRBD1|TRBJ1-2|few
CASQGQGYGYTF
TGTGCCAGCCAAGGACAGGGCTATGGCTACACCTTC
>TRBV6-1|-|TRBJ2-1|few
CASKDRTTDEQFF
TGTGCCAGCAAAGACAGGACCACGGATGAGCAGTTCTTC
>TRBV28|-|TRBJ1-1|-
CASSWRTNTEAFF
TGTGCCAGCAGTTGGCGGACGAACACTGAAGCTTTCTTT
>TRBV29-1|TRBD2|TRBJ2-1|-
CSVVAGVNNEQFF
TGCAGCGTTGTGGCGGGAGTAAACAATGAGCAGTTCTTC
>TRBV6-5|-|TRBJ1-5|few
CASSYSRHQPQHF
TGTGCCAGCAGTTACTCGAGGCATCAGCCCCAGCATTTT
>TRBV28|-|TRBJ2-2|-
CATVSGFTGELFF
TGTGCCACCGTGAGCGGGTTCACCGGGGAGCTGTTTTTT
>TRBV6-1|-|TRBJ2-1|-
CASTELVGANEQFF
TGTGCCAGCACGGAATTAGTGGGGGCCAATGAGCAGTTCTTC
>TRBV20-1|-|TRBJ1-2|-
CSAPRGGNNYGYTF
TGCAGTGCTCCCCGGGGGGGAAATAACTATGGCTACACCTTC
>TRBV7-6|-|TRBJ1-5|few
CASSLGRGWNQPQHF
TGTGCCAGCAGCTTGGGCCGGGGATGGAATCAGCCCCAGCATTTT
>TRBV6-1|-|TRBJ1-5|-
CASSVSQPQHF
TGTGCCAGCAGTGTAAGTCAGCCCCAGCATTTT
>TRBV20-1|-|TRBJ1-5|medium-sized
CSASRGNQPQHF
TGCAGTGCTAGCAGGGGCAATCAGCCCCAGCATTTT
>TRBV11-2|-|TRBJ2-7|few
CASSLEAGAYEQYF
TGTGCCAGCAGCTTAGAAGCAGGGGCCTACGAGCAGTACTTC